Following are 30 T cell receptor beta chains from one sample sequenced in a study of blood T cell repertoires in COVID-19. TCRdb keeps only in-frame clones here, not all; method: immunoSEQ multiplex PCR. The data hold about 100,000 clones, with around four fifths observed a single time. The specimen sequenced was peripheral blood. These receptors originate from a man aged 70-80 years with active or convalescent COVID-19.

The rearrangement links TRBV19 to TRBJ1-1; 12 positions agree with TRBD1. The length of the CDR3 is 19 residues. Trimming took 5 bases from V and 4 from J; bases not matched to a gene: 17. Per the germline V gene, CDR1 is LNHDA and CDR2 is SQIVND (reference sequence). Here the CDR3 reads CASSERALRDRGRGTEAFF. The CDR3 DNA reads as TGTGCCAGTAGTGAAAGGGCATTGCGGGACAGGGGGCGAGGCACTGAAGCTTTCTTT.

The chain is built from TRBV4-3 and TRBJ1-3; the D is unclear. The CDR3 covers 17 residues. Trimming shortened V by 0 bases and J by 2 bases, and 14 bases separated the two germline ends. Germline CDR1 is LGHNA and CDR2 is YSLEER. The CDR3 DNA sequence: TGCGCCAGCAGCCAAGATTCGTCTAAGTTCACTGGAAACACCATATATTTT. This codes for CASSQDSSKFTGNTIYF.

The J gene is TRBJ1-1, the V gene TRBV30; no firm D call. Trimming removed 4 bases at V and 13 bases at J, with 22 bases between. The CDR3 has 13 amino acids. Germline CDR1 and CDR2: GTSNPN and SVGIG (reference sequence). As DNA, the CDR3 is TGTGCCTGGAAGGCGCCCGGAGGAACTCCGGGTTTCTTT. Its protein is CAWKAPGGTPGFF.

The chain carries TRBV4-1 and TRBJ2-6; D possibly corresponds to TRBD2 (5 bases). The germline CDR1 and CDR2 sequences are MGHRA and YSYEKL. This CDR3 is 16 amino acids long. The V end lost 1 base, the J end lost 4 bases, and 11 bases lay between the germline ends. CDR3 DNA sequence: TGCGCCAGCAGCCAAGTTCCGGGGTCCGGGGCCAACGTCCTGACTTTC. Amino acid sequence: CASSQVPGSGANVLTF.

The chain recombines TRBV27 with TRBJ1-2; TRBD1 agrees at 9 bases. Per germline, CDR1 MNHEY and CDR2 SMNVEV (reference sequence). J gave up 1 base and V 7 bases, and 4 bases lay outside the gene matches. The CDR3 is made up of 14 amino acids. The CDR3 sequence is CASTQTGGNYGYTF. Here the CDR3 DNA reads TGTGCCAGCACCCAGACAGGGGGTAACTATGGCTACACCTTC.

This chain joins TRBV27 and TRBJ2-7; TRBD1 is a possible D gene (6 bases). Trimming left V 6 bases short and J 1 base short, with 13 bases between. The germline gives CDR1 MNHEY, CDR2 SMNVEV (reference sequence). The CDR3 runs 14 residues. The CDR3 protein is CASSGTRVSYEQYF. The CDR3 bases are TGTGCCAGCAGCGGGACACGGGTTTCCTACGAGCAGTACTTC.

The rearrangement links TRBV6-2 or TRBV6-3 to TRBJ2-1; D is possibly TRBD2 (5 bases). This CDR3 comprises 15 residues. V lost 5 bases to trimming and J lost 6 bases, with 17 bases between them. Germline values: CDR1 MNHEY, CDR2 SVGEGT. The CDR3 loop reads CASSAGLPGFNEQFF. For the CDR3, the DNA is TGTGCCAGCAGTGCCGGACTGCCGGGGTTCAATGAGCAGTTCTTC.

V usage is TRBV7-2 and J usage is TRBJ2-7, with D perhaps TRBD1 (5 bases). This CDR3 is 14 amino acids long. The V gene's germline CDR1 is SGHTA and CDR2 FQGNSA. V was shortened by 4 bases and J by 5 bases, with 15 bases between the two germline ends. The CDR3 loop reads CASSSIGALDEQYF. CDR3 nucleotide sequence: TGTGCCAGCAGCTCCATAGGGGCCCTCGACGAGCAGTACTTC.

V gene TRBV7-2 combines with J gene TRBJ1-1; weak D call: TRBD1 (5 bases). The CDR3 totals 14 residues. The V gene lost 5 bases and the J gene lost 3 bases, with 13 bases spanning the gap. Germline V gene data show CDR1 as SGHTA and CDR2 as FQGNSA. The CDR3 loop reads CASSPRWGDTEAFF. CDR3 bases: TGTGCCAGCAGCCCCAGGTGGGGGGACACTGAAGCTTTCTTT.

This clone occurred a few times. The V gene is TRBV2, the J gene TRBJ1-5; 7 bases agree with TRBD1. Germline V lookup: CDR1 SNHLY, CDR2 FYNNEI. CDR3 size: 16 residues. Losses at the gene ends were 4 bases for V and 2 bases for J; bases not matched to a gene: 8. The CDR3 sequence is CASSGDSTSGNQPQHF. CDR3 sequence (DNA): TGTGCCAGCAGTGGGGACAGCACGAGTGGCAATCAGCCCCAGCATTTT.

This clone was picked up one time. The chain carries TRBV5-6 and TRBJ1-2, with 10 bases lining up with TRBD1. Germline V CDR1 and CDR2: SGHDT, YYEEEE. V lost 4 bases, J lost 2 bases, and 8 bases stayed unmatched. This CDR3 is 16 amino acids long. The CDR3 region is CASSRGTGDSNYGYTF. CDR3 sequence (DNA): TGTGCCAGCAGCCGTGGGACAGGGGACTCCAACTATGGCTACACCTTC.

This clone has only a few counts. The chain joins TRBV6-4 to TRBJ2-3; 10 bases fit TRBD2. The V segment lost 3 bases and the J segment 2 bases; nucleotides outside the gene matches: 2. In germline, CDR1 is MRHNA, CDR2 SNTAGT. CDR3 length: 15 residues. This CDR3 is CASSELAGTTDTQYF. In DNA form, the CDR3 reads TGTGCCAGCAGTGAACTAGCGGGGACCACAGATACGCAGTATTTT.

This sequence joins TRBV5-4 and TRBJ2-6; D remains ambiguous. Germline assignment: CDR1 SGHNT and CDR2 YYREEE (reference sequence). The CDR3 is 14 residues long. V was shortened by 7 bases and J by 2 bases, with 10 bases between the two germline ends. The DNA of the CDR3 is TGTGCCAGCTCCCTACCGACTGGGGCCAACGTCCTGACTTTC. Its protein product is CASSLPTGANVLTF.

The chain recombines TRBV5-6 with TRBJ1-2, with D uncertain. The germline V gene encodes CDR1 SGHDT and CDR2 YYEEEE. Between the trimmed V and J ends, which lost 1 base and 8 bases, there was a span of 21 bases. The CDR3 is made up of 16 amino acids. The CDR3 sequence is CASSLFGGGEGGGYTF. The CDR3 DNA reads TGTGCCAGCAGCTTGTTTGGCGGCGGGGAGGGAGGCGGCTACACCTTC.

The J gene is TRBJ2-6, the V gene TRBV5-1, with 8 bases that match TRBD2. Germline-derived CDR1 and CDR2 are SGHRS and YFSETQ. The CDR3 loop spans 16 amino acids. Trimming cost V 5 bases and J 1 base; bases outside gene matches: 5. The CDR3 bases are TGCGCCAGCAGGGGGGGACTAGAATCTGGGGCCAACGTCCTGACTTTC. Translating gives CASRGGLESGANVLTF.

The chain joins TRBV19 to TRBJ1-2; TRBD1 aligns across 8 bases. The V segment lost 6 bases and the J segment 6 bases; nucleotides outside the gene matches: 6. The CDR3 sequence is 13 residues long. Germline CDR1 LNHDA, CDR2 SQIVND (reference sequence). In DNA, the CDR3 is TGTGCCAGTAGCAGACAGGGGATGGATGGCTACACCTTC. It encodes CASSRQGMDGYTF. Drawing the rest from reference TRBV19 and TRBJ1-2, the complete variable domain is DGGITQSPKYLFRKEGQNVTLSCEQNLNHDAMYWYRQDPGQGLRLIYYSQIVNDFQKGDIAEGYSVSREKKESFPLTVTSAQKNPTAFYLCASSRQGMDGYTFGSGTRLTVV.

The chain links TRBV27 to TRBJ2-3, with no clear D. Germline loops: CDR1 MNHEY, CDR2 SMNVEV (reference sequence). Trimming took 2 bases from V and 2 from J, leaving 14 bases between them. CDR3 length: 16 residues. CDR3 nucleotides: TGTGCCAGCAGTTTAGATCCAGGTCTGTTCACAGATACGCAGTATTTT. Translating it yields CASSLDPGLFTDTQYF.

The chain links TRBV2 to TRBJ1-2; tentative D call: TRBD1 (6 bases). Trimming pared 7 bases from V and 8 bases from J, leaving 11 bases between. This CDR3 comprises 11 residues. Germline-derived CDR1 and CDR2 are SNHLY and FYNNEI. The CDR3 reads CASTSQGGYTF. The CDR3 DNA is TGTGCCAGCACTAGTCAGGGGGGCTACACCTTC.

This rearrangement joins TRBV5-1 to TRBJ1-5; no clear D gene. This CDR3 spans 15 amino acids. V was pared by 5 bases and J by 2 bases, with 14 bases between. The germline V gene has CDR1 SGHRS and CDR2 YFSETQ. In DNA form, the CDR3 reads TGCGCCAGCAGGGCGGATTATGGCCGCAATCAGCCCCAGCATTTT. Encoded protein: CASRADYGRNQPQHF.

J is TRBJ2-5 and V is TRBV6-6; 7 bases line up with TRBD2. The ends lost 6 bases at V and 4 bases at J; junction bases unmatched: 11. Germline V gene data show CDR1 as MNHNY and CDR2 as SVGAGI (reference sequence). There are 15 residues in the CDR3. CDR3 DNA: TGTGCCAGCAGCCGGGGGGACTATCGGGCAGAGACCCAGTACTTC. It specifies CASSRGDYRAETQYF.

The chain carries TRBV5-1 and TRBJ2-7, with TRBD1 identical over 7 bases. The J segment lost 2 bases and the V segment lost 4 bases, leaving 9 bases of the junction unmatched. Looked up from germline, CDR1 is SGHRS and CDR2 is YFSETQ. This CDR3 region has 15 residues. CDR3 sequence (DNA): TGCGCCAGCAGCGGCAAAAACAGGGGACCCTACGAGCAGTACTTC. Protein sequence: CASSGKNRGPYEQYF.

The genes are TRBV2 and TRBJ1-5, with 7 positions matching TRBD1. V was clipped by 4 bases and J by 5 bases; unmatched bases: 2. CDR3 length equals 13 residues. The germline V gene has CDR1 SNHLY and CDR2 FYNNEI. Here the CDR3 reads CASSGDRDQPQHF. The CDR3 DNA follows: TGTGCCAGCAGTGGGGACAGAGATCAGCCCCAGCATTTT.

The rearrangement links TRBV5-1 to TRBJ2-3; weak D call: TRBD1 (6 bases). The length of the CDR3 is 16 residues. The germline V gene encodes CDR1 SGHRS and CDR2 YFSETQ. Deletions cut 1 base from V and 2 bases from J, with 14 bases between. CDR3 sequence (DNA): TGCGCCAGCAGCTTGTGGATGGGGGCCGTCACAGATACGCAGTATTTT. As protein: CASSLWMGAVTDTQYF.

This clone was seen only a few times. The chain employs TRBV30 and TRBJ1-2; no firm D call. The length of the CDR3 is 13 residues. The V gene lost 4 bases and the J gene lost 0 bases, with 9 bases spanning the gap. Per germline, CDR1 GTSNPN and CDR2 SVGIG (reference sequence). This chain's CDR3 is CAWMVQSNYGYTF. Written as DNA, the CDR3 is TGTGCCTGGATGGTGCAGTCTAACTATGGCTACACCTTC.

The genes are TRBV19 and TRBJ1-5; 9 nucleotides line up with TRBD1. The length of the CDR3 is 16 residues. In germline, CDR1 is LNHDA, CDR2 SQIVND (reference sequence). V shed 6 bases and J 6 bases; nucleotides not matched to a gene: 12. The CDR3 reads CASSLGDRAWSQPQHF. In DNA, the CDR3 is TGTGCCAGTAGCCTCGGGGACAGGGCGTGGAGTCAGCCCCAGCATTTT.

This chain connects TRBV11-2 to TRBJ1-1, with TRBD1 as a possible D gene (5 bases). CDR1 SGHAT and CDR2 FQNNGV come from the germline V gene. V dropped 5 bases and J dropped 3 bases, with 16 bases sitting between them. The CDR3 is 15 amino acids. CDR3 sequence (DNA): TGTGCCAGCAGCAGGGGCAGCCTAGGGGACACTGAAGCTTTCTTT. Protein product: CASSRGSLGDTEAFF.

The chain joins TRBV20-1 to TRBJ1-3; unclear D gene. The CDR3 totals 15 residues. Germline V lookup: CDR1 DFQATT, CDR2 SNEGSKA (reference sequence). V lost 3 bases to trimming and J lost 1 base, with 13 bases between them. The CDR3 reads CSASREAVSGNTIYF. The CDR3 region has the DNA TGCAGTGCTAGTCGGGAGGCAGTTTCTGGAAACACCATATATTTT.

The chain joins TRBV19 to TRBJ2-1; 7 positions match TRBD1. From germline, CDR1 is LNHDA and CDR2 SQIVND (reference sequence). This CDR3 is built from 19 residues. V gave up 1 base and J gave up 5 bases; unmatched junction bases: 17. The CDR3 sequence is CASSIVPGTVVPVDNEQFF. CDR3 coding DNA: TGTGCCAGTAGTATAGTTCCCGGGACAGTTGTTCCGGTGGACAATGAGCAGTTCTTC.

The chain is built from TRBV5-1 and TRBJ1-2; 9 nucleotides match TRBD1. Germline lookup yields CDR1 SGHRS and CDR2 YFSETQ. There are 16 residues in the CDR3. J was trimmed by 1 base and V by 1 base; bases with no gene match: 5. The CDR3: CASSLISGQGNYGYTF. As DNA, the CDR3 is TGCGCCAGCAGCTTGATATCGGGACAGGGTAACTATGGCTACACCTTC.

The chain joins TRBV7-2 to TRBJ2-4; weak D call: TRBD2 (5 bases). V was pared by 2 bases and J by 7 bases, with 6 bases between. The CDR3 totals 12 residues. Germline V lookup: CDR1 SGHTA, CDR2 FQGNSA. CDR3 DNA sequence: TGTGCCAGCAGCTTACCGGGGAACATTCAGTACTTC. Protein sequence: CASSLPGNIQYF.